This TCR beta chain was observed in a study of blood T cell repertoires in COVID-19. Study information: The analysed material was cDNA or gDNA that came from T cells, B-cell-depleted T cells, or PBMCs.

Original data processing: Cell counts per sample came from amplifying reference gene primers. Using immunoSEQ multiplex PCR, the repertoire was profiled, and TCRdb retains in-frame clones only, with some absent. The V and J calls and the clone size are those of that table, but D and trimming were determined from the DNA. The sample has 110,000 or so clones, around 77% seen once. The CDR3 sequence is 16 residues long. The V and J ends lost 6 bases and 4 bases respectively, with 21 bases between them. CDR1 SGHVS and CDR2 FNYEAQ come from the germline V gene. The sequence was collected from a human donor in a cohort sampled during active COVID-19. The chain combines TRBV7-6 with TRBJ1-2; maybe TRBD1 (5 bases). Sequencing input: peripheral blood. This chain's CDR3 is CASSPKNRPDPYGYTF. The DNA for the CDR3 is TGTGCCAGCAGTCCTAAAAACAGGCCCGATCCCTATGGCTACACCTTC.